This TCR beta chain was captured by sequencing in a study of T cells in localized non-small cell lung cancer. Overall study findings and caveats: Researchers found a median approximately 55 of the top 100 tumor clones in adjacent lung. Uninvolved adjacent lung showed the highest T cell clonality, exceeding tumor. Sequencing was restricted to one tumor region; therefore, heterogeneity remains possible.

In the case of this clone: What it binds is unknown.

TCRdb keeps only in-frame clones here, not all; method: immunoSEQ multiplex PCR. The profile shows about 35,000 clones, more than 65% of them singletons. Trimming took off 2 bases at V and 1 base at J, with 5 bases between the two ends. The CDR3 is 13 amino acids. The germline CDR1 and CDR2 sequences are WSHSY and SAAADI. This receptor was taken from a male donor at least 60 years old with stage III squamous cell lung carcinoma. The chain links TRBV10-2 to TRBJ1-1; unclear D gene. This specimen was peripheral blood, taken before any cancer treatment. This chain's CDR3 is CASSENENTEAFF. The CDR3 DNA is TGCGCCAGCAGTGAGAATGAGAACACTGAAGCTTTCTTT.